Presented here are 8 T cell receptor beta chains from one specimen sequenced in a study of blood T cell repertoires in COVID-19. Clones were read by immunoSEQ multiplex PCR, and TCRdb kept only the in-frame ones, dropping some. The sample lists approximately 170,000 clones; around 79% were seen once. Sequencing was performed on peripheral blood. The receptors come from a woman aged 50 to 60 with acute or convalescent COVID-19.

The chain joins TRBV2 to TRBJ2-2, with 13 bases lining up with TRBD2. The V segment lost 8 bases and the J segment 3 bases; nucleotides outside the gene matches: 6. CDR3 size: 16 residues. In germline, CDR1 is SNHLY, CDR2 FYNNEI. The CDR3 protein is CASGKGLAGYTGELFF. CDR3 in DNA: TGTGCCAGCGGAAAGGGACTAGCGGGGTACACCGGGGAGCTGTTTTTT.

V usage is TRBV5-6 and J usage is TRBJ2-7; possibly TRBD1 for D (5 bases). The CDR3 is 12 amino acids. In germline, CDR1 is SGHDT, CDR2 YYEEEE. V shed 1 base and J shed 7 bases, with 9 bases lying between them. CDR3: CASSLNRREQYF. The CDR3 bases are TGTGCCAGCAGCTTGAACAGGCGGGAGCAGTACTTC. The variable domain in full, with the rest retrieved from reference TRBV5-6 and TRBJ2-7, is DAGVTQSPTHLIKTRGQQVTLRCSPKSGHDTVSWYQQALGQGPQFIFQYYEEEERQRGNFPDRFSGHQFPNYSSELNVNALLLGDSALYLCASSLNRREQYFGPGTRLTVT.

The chain joins TRBV11-2 to TRBJ1-6; 9 bases are a match to TRBD1. The V segment lost 2 bases and the J segment 9 bases; nucleotides outside the gene matches: 11. Germline V gene sequence: CDR1 SGHAT, CDR2 FQNNGV. This CDR3 has 17 residues. DNA of the CDR3: TGTGCCAGCAGCTTATATCTCCAAAGACAGGGGGTTTCACCCCTCCACTTT. It codes for CASSLYLQRQGVSPLHF.

The J gene is TRBJ2-2, the V gene TRBV5-4, with TRBD2 as a possible D gene (7 bases). V was cut by 4 bases and J by 4 bases, with 17 bases left in between. CDR3 size: 16 residues. Germline loops: CDR1 SGHNT, CDR2 YYREEE (reference sequence). CDR3 coding DNA: TGTGCCAGCAGCCCGGTGGGCGGGGGCCCCACCGGGGAGCTGTTTTTT. It is translated as CASSPVGGGPTGELFF.

The chain uses TRBV10-2 and TRBJ2-3; TRBD2 matches at 10 bases. V dropped 6 bases and J dropped 6; count of bases not matched to a gene: 9. CDR3 length equals 15 residues. Germline V gene sequence: CDR1 WSHSY, CDR2 SAAADI. CDR3 DNA sequence: TGCGCCAGCAGGGGACTAGCGCCCACGGGGGATACGCAGTATTTT. The encoded protein is CASRGLAPTGDTQYF.

The rearrangement uses TRBV19 and TRBJ1-2, with TRBD1 identical over 8 bases. The V gene end was trimmed by 5 bases and the J gene end by 9 bases; junction bases not matched to a gene: 17. The CDR3 is 16 residues long. Germline CDR1 and CDR2: LNHDA and SQIVND (reference sequence). Here the CDR3 reads CASSSPPWGRGLSYTF. The CDR3, as DNA: TGTGCCAGTAGTTCCCCTCCGTGGGGCAGGGGGCTTAGCTACACCTTC.

The sample holds one count of this clone. The V and J genes are TRBV4-3 and TRBJ2-1; no reliable D call. The CDR3 spans 14 residues. The V gene's germline CDR1 is LGHNA and CDR2 YSLEER. Trimming stripped 0 bases from V and 5 bases from J, with 8 bases between. The CDR3 DNA reads as TGCGCCAGCAGCCAAGATTTTGGAGACAATGAGCAGTTCTTC. Amino acid sequence: CASSQDFGDNEQFF.

The chain uses TRBV7-9 and TRBJ1-2; no definite D call. This CDR3 contains 15 residues. CDR1 and CDR2 (germline): SEHNR, FQNEAQ (reference sequence). Trimming cost V 5 bases and J 3 bases, with 16 bases left between them. The CDR3 bases are TGTGCCAGCAGCCGGTTCGAGGAAGCGGACTATGGCTACACCTTC. As protein: CASSRFEEADYGYTF.